This TCR beta chain was captured by sequencing in a study of T cells in Graves' hyperthyroidism and ophthalmopathy. RNA transcripts provided the source from which TCR beta CDR3 regions were amplified. The HTBI primer set drove a first-round RT-PCR of the TCR CDR3. Each CDR3 protein gets one entry after TCRdb re-called the multiplex PCR reads with MiXCR. The repertoire holds approximately 100,000 distinct CDR3 sequences, with approximately 42% as singletons. The sample holds many counts of this clonotype. Antigen: not known. Trimming cost V 5 bases and J 7 bases, with 21 bases left between them. The CDR3 is 16 amino acids. CDR1 and CDR2 from the germline V gene are MNHEY and SVGEGT. Aged 18 to 65, the patients had hyperthyroidism that was newly diagnosed and had lasted under 2 months. Diagnoses rested on clinical symptoms, serum thyroxine and TRAb, thyroid ultrasound and orbital computed tomography. Study results and caveats: A model of 13 V-J pairs discriminated ophthalmopathy from stable hyperthyroidism. Blood shared most expanded thyroid clonotypes above 0.001.

This TCR derives from a woman aged 25-40 years with Graves' hyperthyroidism. Source material: peripheral blood or thyroid tissue (not recorded which). V is TRBV6-2 or TRBV6-3 and J is TRBJ1-5, with D possibly being TRBD1 (6 bases). The CDR3 spells CASSKTGPHGGQPQHF. The CDR3, as DNA: TGTGCCAGCAGTAAAACAGGGCCACACGGAGGACAGCCCCAGCATTTT.